These 16 T cell receptor beta chains originate from one sample sequenced in a study of human T cells and chemical hapten exposure. MiXCR, applied by TCRdb to the RACE reads, yields one record per CDR3 protein. The sample has approximately 97,000 distinct CDR3 sequences, more than 9.5% seen once. As for time point: patch test 2, 6 weeks after DPC sensitization. Treatment indicated: therapeutic diphenylcyclopropenone sensitization with weekly scalp DPC. The sequencing here drew on whole blood, taken in connection with sensitization to the hapten diphenylcyclopropenone (DPC). These receptors were taken from a woman between 40 and 50 years old with alopecia areata. Some clones in this sample may be carry-over from other donors' samples.

This chain links TRBV29-1 with TRBJ2-7; 7 positions match TRBD1. Germline assignment: CDR1 SQVTM and CDR2 ANQGSEA. This CDR3 is built from 12 residues. Losses at the gene ends were 6 bases for V and 0 bases for J; bases not matched to a gene: 2. CDR3 region: CSVRDSSYEQYF. For the CDR3, the DNA is TGCAGCGTCAGGGACAGCTCCTACGAGCAGTACTTC.

This clonotype was seen repeatedly, ten times or more. The chain carries TRBV12-3 or TRBV12-4 and TRBJ1-1; TRBD1 matches at 9 bases. CDR3 size: 14 residues. V dropped 5 bases and J dropped 8; count of bases not matched to a gene: 9. The CDR3 region is CASSRDGTGLEAFF. In DNA, the CDR3 is TGTGCCAGCAGTAGGGATGGGACAGGGCTGGAAGCTTTCTTT.

The table lists this clonotype with many counts. The junction does not match germline at one end; this may be a read error. The CDR3 DNA reads as TGTGCTAGCAGCCGCCTGGACAGCACCGGGGAGCTGTTTTTT. It yields the protein CASSRLDSTGELFF. The chain is built from TRBV7-7 and TRBJ2-2, with a possible D match to TRBD1 (6 bases). Looked up from germline, CDR1 is SSHAT and CDR2 is FNYEAQ (reference sequence). The CDR3 consists of 14 residues.

This clonotype was picked up many times. The V call is TRBV6-6, the J call TRBJ2-7, with D maybe TRBD1 (6 bases). Per germline, CDR1 MNHNY and CDR2 SVGAGI (reference sequence). Deletions cut 5 bases from V and 4 bases from J, with 12 bases between. CDR3 length equals 13 residues. The chain's CDR3 is CASSTQGRYEQYF. The CDR3 region has the DNA TGTGCCAGCAGTACACAGGGTCGGTACGAGCAGTACTTC.

This clonotype was recorded a few times. The V and J genes are TRBV7-6 and TRBJ2-7; 12 positions agree with TRBD1. The CDR3 length is 15 residues. Germline V gene data show CDR1 as SGHVS and CDR2 as FNYEAQ. The J segment lost 5 bases and the V segment lost 5 bases, leaving 7 bases of the junction unmatched. Written as DNA, the CDR3 is TGTGCCAGCAGCCTGACCGGGACAGGGGGCGACGAGCAGTACTTC. This codes for CASSLTGTGGDEQYF. Full variable domain (missing parts from reference TRBV7-6 and TRBJ2-7): GAGVSQSPRYKVTKRGQDVALRCDPISGHVSLYWYRQALGQGPEFLTYFNYEAQQDKSGLPNDRFSAERPEGSISTLTIQRTEQRDSAMYRCASSLTGTGGDEQYFGPGTRLTVT.

This clonotype was detected many times. V usage is TRBV11-1 and J usage is TRBJ1-6; 7 nucleotides line up with TRBD1. The V segment lost 4 bases and the J segment 9 bases; nucleotides outside the gene matches: 0. The CDR3 runs to 12 residues. Germline loops: CDR1 SGHAT, CDR2 FQDESV (reference sequence). CDR3 bases: TGTGCCAGCAGCTCAGGGGGTTCACCCCTCCACTTT. This sequence encodes CASSSGGSPLHF.

This clonotype was counted only a few times. The chain carries TRBV29-1 and TRBJ2-5; 8 bases are shared with TRBD1. CDR3 length: 13 amino acids. V was clipped by 6 bases and J by 3 bases; unmatched bases: 6. Germline CDR1 and CDR2: SQVTM and ANQGSEA. Here the CDR3 reads CSVEGQAKETQYF. The CDR3 coding sequence is TGCAGCGTGGAGGGACAGGCCAAAGAGACCCAGTACTTC.

This clonotype was found a few times. V is TRBV6-1 and J is TRBJ2-1; possible D gene TRBD1, 6 bases. CDR1 and CDR2 from the germline V gene are MNHNS and SASEGT. The CDR3 consists of 15 residues. V gave up 7 bases and J gave up 4 bases, with 17 bases separating them. CDR3 coding DNA: TGTGCCAGCACCGTAGACAGGAATCTTTACAATGAGCAGTTCTTC. It encodes CASTVDRNLYNEQFF.

The chain carries TRBV29-1 and TRBJ2-7; D may correspond to TRBD1 or TRBD2 (5 bases each). The CDR3 length is 16 residues. V gave up 6 bases and J gave up 1 base, with 22 bases separating them. Germline V lookup: CDR1 SQVTM, CDR2 ANQGSEA. The CDR3 reads CSVDLKGTGSSYEQYF. In DNA form, the CDR3 reads TGCAGCGTCGACCTGAAAGGGACGGGGAGTTCCTACGAGCAGTACTTC.

The chain links TRBV4-2 to TRBJ1-6, with 8 bases identical to TRBD1. CDR1 and CDR2 from the germline V gene are LGHNA and YNFKEQ. The CDR3 covers 16 residues. Trimming cost V 0 bases and J 10 bases; bases outside gene matches: 8. CDR3 sequence reads: CASSQESTGGGSPLHF. CDR3 DNA: TGTGCCAGCAGCCAAGAATCAACAGGGGGTGGGTCACCCCTCCACTTT.

This clonotype was counted at least ten times. The chain uses TRBV19 and TRBJ1-6; D is unclear. The CDR3 has 19 amino acids. Deletions cut 1 base from V and 0 bases from J, with 16 bases between. Germline V gene sequence: CDR1 LNHDA, CDR2 SQIVND (reference sequence). CDR3 DNA sequence: TGTGCCAGTAGTATAGGACCTGGAACCTTGAGCTCCTATAATTCACCCCTCCACTTT. Translation gives CASSIGPGTLSSYNSPLHF. Combining the CDR3 with reference TRBV19 and TRBJ1-6 gives the whole variable domain DGGITQSPKYLFRKEGQNVTLSCEQNLNHDAMYWYRQDPGQGLRLIYYSQIVNDFQKGDIAEGYSVSREKKESFPLTVTSAQKNPTAFYLCASSIGPGTLSSYNSPLHFGNGTRLTVT.

This clonotype was recorded a few times. The CDR3 region has the DNA TGTGCCAGCAGTGCCAAGGCTCCCGGCTACACCTTC. Protein: CASSAKAPGYTF. The rearrangement links TRBV6-4 to TRBJ1-2; no firm D call. Germline V gene sequence: CDR1 MRHNA, CDR2 SNTAGT. This CDR3 comprises 12 residues. Trimming left V 4 bases short and J 8 bases short, with 11 bases between.

This sequence joins TRBV29-1 and TRBJ2-3, with 9 bases fitting TRBD2. J was trimmed by 7 bases and V by 8 bases; bases with no gene match: 7. The length of the CDR3 is 12 residues. CDR1 and CDR2 from the germline V gene are SQVTM and ANQGSEA. In DNA form, the CDR3 reads TGCAGCCCGCGGACTAGCGACAATACGCAGTATTTT. It translates to CSPRTSDNTQYF.

This clonotype appeared many times. The chain is built from TRBV5-4 and TRBJ1-2, with TRBD1 matching over 8 bases. The V segment lost 4 bases and the J segment 8 bases; nucleotides outside the gene matches: 4. Germline assignment: CDR1 SGHNT and CDR2 YYREEE (reference sequence). The CDR3 is 12 residues long. The CDR3 loop reads CASSIDRGGYTF. Written as DNA, the CDR3 is TGTGCCAGCAGCATAGACAGGGGAGGCTACACCTTC.

This clonotype was recorded at least ten times. The rearrangement uses TRBV28 and TRBJ2-1, with D perhaps TRBD1 or TRBD2 (5 bases each). From germline, CDR1 is MDHEN and CDR2 SYDVKM. The CDR3 totals 13 residues. V shed 10 bases and J shed 6 bases, with 16 bases lying between them. This CDR3 is CATRRSGRNEQFF. The CDR3 DNA reads TGTGCCACCCGAAGGTCGGGGCGCAATGAGCAGTTCTTC.

Here the CDR3 reads CSARWSGANVLTF. In DNA form, the CDR3 reads TGCAGTGCTAGGTGGTCCGGGGCCAACGTCCTGACTTTC. The V gene is TRBV20-1, the J gene TRBJ2-6, with D unresolved. This CDR3 has 13 residues. Per the germline V gene, CDR1 is DFQATT and CDR2 is SNEGSKA (reference sequence). V lost 3 bases and J lost 4, with 7 bases in between.